Shown below are 30 T cell receptor beta chains from a single sample sequenced in a study of CD8 T cells in ankylosing spondylitis. TCRdb fed the 5' RACE reads into MiXCR, producing one record per CDR3 protein. The data hold hundreds of thousands of distinct CDR3 sequences, with 20% to 30% observed a single time. Material for sequencing was blood, either unsorted or a sorted T cell fraction (not recorded which). Receptors originate from a male donor with ankylosing spondylitis or in good health (not recorded which).

This chain uses TRBV2 with TRBJ2-6; tentative D call: TRBD1 (5 bases). CDR3 size: 14 residues. Trimming removed 5 bases at V and 3 bases at J, with 8 bases between. CDR1 is SNHLY and CDR2 is FYNNEI in the germline V gene. CDR3 bases: TGTGCCAGCAGTTCAGGGATTGGGGCCAACGTCCTGACTTTC. Translating it yields CASSSGIGANVLTF.

In its sample, this clonotype was seen many times. The chain combines TRBV12-3 or TRBV12-4 with TRBJ1-4, with TRBD1 identical over 7 bases. The CDR3 loop spans 13 amino acids. The V segment lost 3 bases and the J segment 10 bases; nucleotides outside the gene matches: 5. The CDR3 DNA follows: TGTGCCAGCAGTTTGAACAGGGGCGGAAAACTGTTTTTT. This codes for CASSLNRGGKLFF.

This clonotype was detected many times. The CDR3 DNA is TGCAGTGCTAGTCAGGGCAGGCACAATCAGCCCCAGCATTTT. It encodes CSASQGRHNQPQHF. The genes are TRBV20-1 and TRBJ1-5, with a weak D call TRBD1 (5 bases). Germline V gene lookup returns CDR1 DFQATT and CDR2 SNEGSKA (reference sequence). The CDR3 loop spans 14 amino acids. V lost 3 bases, J lost 3 bases, and 12 bases lay in between.

This clonotype was seen ten or more times. The chain uses TRBV27 and TRBJ1-5; D ambiguous. Germline CDR1 reads MNHEY; CDR2 reads SMNVEV (reference sequence). V lost 9 bases and J 4 bases, leaving 7 bases between the germline ends. The length of the CDR3 is 11 residues. The CDR3 loop reads CARLRNQPQHF. The CDR3 DNA is TGTGCCAGGTTGAGAAATCAGCCCCAGCATTTT.

V is TRBV10-3 and J is TRBJ2-7; D is uncertain. The V and J ends lost 2 bases and 3 bases respectively, with 5 bases between them. Germline V lookup: CDR1 ENHRY, CDR2 SYGVKD. The CDR3 extends over 12 amino acids. CDR3 region: CAISEGNYEQYF. For the CDR3, the DNA is TGTGCCATCAGTGAGGGGAACTACGAGCAGTACTTC.

This clonotype was seen ten or more times. The rearrangement joins TRBV20-1 to TRBJ2-5; 10 bases are shared with TRBD2. The CDR3 totals 14 residues. V was clipped by 6 bases and J by 2 bases; unmatched bases: 6. Per the germline V gene, CDR1 is DFQATT and CDR2 is SNEGSKA (reference sequence). The CDR3 DNA reads as TGCAGTGCAAACGGACTAGCGGAACAAGAGACCCAGTACTTC. Its protein is CSANGLAEQETQYF.

The V call is TRBV6-6, the J call TRBJ2-7; D gene ambiguous. The V end lost 6 bases, the J end lost 5 bases, and 11 bases lay between the germline ends. Germline loops: CDR1 MNHNY, CDR2 SVGAGI (reference sequence). The CDR3 has 12 amino acids. The CDR3 spells CASSPTVHEQYF. CDR3 in DNA: TGTGCCAGCAGCCCCACCGTACACGAGCAGTACTTC.

The sample holds a few counts of this clonotype. V usage is TRBV12-3 or TRBV12-4 and J usage is TRBJ1-1; D unresolved. V shed 3 bases and J shed 7 bases, with 12 bases lying between them. This CDR3 is 13 amino acids long. In DNA, the CDR3 is TGTGCCAGCAGTTTGAGCTCCGAGGGTGAAGCTTTCTTT. It yields the protein CASSLSSEGEAFF.

This clonotype came up many times. The chain has TRBV12-3 or TRBV12-4 and TRBJ2-1; TRBD2 agrees at 7 bases. The CDR3 totals 15 residues. V was pared by 5 bases and J by 2 bases, with 6 bases of the junction left unmatched. The CDR3 bases are TGTGCCAGCAGTAAATCTAGCGGAGCCTACAATGAGCAGTTCTTC. As protein: CASSKSSGAYNEQFF.

This chain uses TRBV5-4 with TRBJ2-3; D gene unclear. Germline V gene sequence: CDR1 SGHNT, CDR2 YYREEE (reference sequence). Trimming took 1 base from V and 2 from J, leaving 5 bases between them. The CDR3 loop spans 13 amino acids. The CDR3 here is CASSLSYTDTQYF. The DNA for the CDR3 is TGTGCCAGCAGCTTGAGTTACACAGATACGCAGTATTTT.

This clonotype was observed a few times. In DNA form, the CDR3 reads TGTGCCAGCAGCTTAGAGGGTCCTTACGAGCAGTACTTC. Translating it yields CASSLEGPYEQYF. The chain employs TRBV7-2 and TRBJ2-7; D is undetermined. Germline CDR1 reads SGHTA; CDR2 reads FQGNSA. This CDR3 contains 13 residues. V shed 1 base and J shed 4 bases, with 8 bases lying between them.

Many counts were recorded for this clonotype. The chain joins TRBV7-6 to TRBJ2-7, with D perhaps TRBD1 or TRBD2 (5 bases each). V was trimmed by 5 bases and J by 0 bases, leaving 11 bases between them. The CDR3 has 14 amino acids. Looked up from germline, CDR1 is SGHVS and CDR2 is FNYEAQ. CDR3 DNA sequence: TGTGCCAGCAGCCCAGGGACGGTCTCCTACGAGCAGTACTTC. This codes for CASSPGTVSYEQYF.

A word on this clonotype: One junction end disagrees with the germline gene, perhaps due to a read error. The chain employs TRBV6-5 and TRBJ2-5, with D uncertain. The CDR3 is 12 amino acids. The V gene's germline CDR1 is MNHEY and CDR2 SVGAGI. The CDR3 sequence: CASSYPQGTQYF. The CDR3 nucleotides read TGTGCCAGCAGTTACCCGCAAGGGACCCAGTACTTC.

This clonotype was seen more than once but under ten times. This chain uses TRBV20-1 with TRBJ1-2; maybe TRBD1 (5 bases). Per germline, CDR1 DFQATT and CDR2 SNEGSKA (reference sequence). This CDR3 has 14 amino acids. V shed 0 bases and J shed 1 base, with 9 bases lying between them. CDR3: CSAREDSVNYGYTF. For the CDR3, the DNA is TGCAGTGCTAGAGAAGACAGCGTTAACTATGGCTACACCTTC.

This clonotype showed up many times. This chain uses TRBV12-3 or TRBV12-4 with TRBJ2-5, with 12 bases that match TRBD2. The CDR3 sequence is 16 residues long. Trimming took 6 bases from V and 4 from J; bases not matched to a gene: 9. CDR3 sequence reads: CASSPRLAGDRETQYF. CDR3 bases: TGTGCCAGCAGCCCTCGACTAGCGGGAGATAGAGAGACCCAGTACTTC.

This chain uses TRBV6-1 with TRBJ1-1; 10 bases fit TRBD1. V dropped 7 bases and J dropped 2; count of bases not matched to a gene: 10. Germline-derived CDR1 and CDR2 are MNHNS and SASEGT. The length of the CDR3 is 16 residues. This CDR3 is CASMVRTGGPNTEAFF. CDR3 nucleotides: TGTGCCAGCATGGTAAGGACAGGGGGACCTAACACTGAAGCTTTCTTT.

This clonotype was counted ten times or more. The CDR3 spells CASSGTGGLNTEAFF. The CDR3 DNA follows: TGTGCCAGCAGTGGGACAGGGGGCCTGAACACTGAAGCTTTCTTT. The gene calls are TRBV25-1 and TRBJ1-1, with TRBD1 matching 11 bases. Germline CDR1 is MGHDK and CDR2 is SYGVNS. J gave up 0 bases and V 4 bases, and 1 base lay outside the gene matches. The CDR3 contains 15 residues.

The V and J genes are TRBV20-1 and TRBJ2-7; TRBD2 is a possible D gene (6 bases). There are 14 residues in the CDR3. CDR1 and CDR2 (germline): DFQATT, SNEGSKA (reference sequence). V was shortened by 3 bases and J by 4 bases, with 16 bases between the two germline ends. CDR3 loop: CSASRDYGSYEQYF. The CDR3 bases are TGCAGTGCTAGTCGTGACTACGGGAGTTACGAGCAGTACTTC.

The CDR3 nucleotides read TGCAGTGCTAGGGGCGTCGGGGGAGTGGAAAAACTGTTTTTT. Translated: CSARGVGGVEKLFF. This chain joins TRBV20-1 and TRBJ1-4; D is possibly TRBD1 (5 bases). Germline V gene sequence: CDR1 DFQATT, CDR2 SNEGSKA (reference sequence). The CDR3 covers 14 residues. Trimming took off 3 bases at V and 8 bases at J, with 16 bases between the two ends.

V is TRBV20-1 and J is TRBJ1-5, with D uncertain. Trimming pared 3 bases from V and 7 bases from J, leaving 10 bases between. The CDR3 length is 12 residues. Per germline, CDR1 DFQATT and CDR2 SNEGSKA (reference sequence). DNA for the CDR3: TGCAGTGCTAGTGCAGAGGTCCAGCCCCAGCATTTT. This codes for CSASAEVQPQHF.

The CDR3 spells CSARASGRGYSPLHF. The CDR3 coding sequence is TGCAGTGCTAGAGCTTCGGGCAGGGGGTATTCACCCCTCCACTTT. The rearrangement links TRBV20-1 to TRBJ1-6; the match to TRBD1 covers 7 bases. Trimming took 1 base from V and 8 from J; bases not matched to a gene: 8. The germline gives CDR1 DFQATT, CDR2 SNEGSKA (reference sequence). The CDR3 is 15 residues long.

This clonotype has a handful of counts. The V gene is TRBV20-1, the J gene TRBJ2-7, with D possibly matching TRBD2 (7 bases). The CDR3 totals 12 residues. Trimming left V 5 bases short and J 2 bases short, with 10 bases between. Germline CDR1 DFQATT, CDR2 SNEGSKA (reference sequence). The CDR3 DNA reads as TGCAGTGCTGGGGGGGGCCCCTACGAGCAGTACTTC. It encodes CSAGGGPYEQYF.

This clonotype was detected many times. The V call is TRBV6-5, the J call TRBJ2-1; D remains ambiguous. The germline V and J ends were trimmed by 0 bases and 10 bases, with 13 bases remaining between them. The length of the CDR3 is 14 residues. Germline V gives CDR1 MNHEY, CDR2 SVGAGI. The CDR3 DNA follows: TGTGCCAGCAGTTACTCTACTTCTGGGCGGGAGCAGTTCTTC. Its protein is CASSYSTSGREQFF.

The CDR3 sequence is CSARGADRGVAYNEQFF. DNA for the CDR3: TGCAGTGCTAGAGGCGCCGACAGGGGTGTTGCCTACAATGAGCAGTTCTTC. This sequence joins TRBV20-1 and TRBJ2-1, with TRBD1 matching over 8 bases. The germline gives CDR1 DFQATT, CDR2 SNEGSKA (reference sequence). The CDR3 is 17 amino acids. The trim removed 1 base at V and 2 bases at J, leaving 10 bases unmatched.

This clonotype was seen at least ten times. The chain couples TRBV12-3 or TRBV12-4 to TRBJ2-7; TRBD1 aligns across 9 bases. Trimming cost V 6 bases and J 2 bases; bases outside gene matches: 5. The CDR3 runs 14 residues. CDR3 residues: CASRSGTGPYEQYF. DNA for the CDR3: TGTGCCAGCAGGTCCGGGACAGGGCCCTACGAGCAGTACTTC.

The chain couples TRBV5-5 to TRBJ1-6, with a weak D call TRBD1 (6 bases). This CDR3 has 14 amino acids. The germline V and J ends were trimmed by 1 base and 7 bases, with 9 bases remaining between them. In germline, CDR1 is SGHKS, CDR2 YYEKEE (reference sequence). CDR3 sequence: CASSLRQGNSPLHF. DNA of the CDR3: TGTGCCAGCAGCTTGAGGCAGGGGAATTCACCCCTCCACTTT.

The count of this clonotype is one. This chain uses TRBV9 with TRBJ2-3; 15 bases fit TRBD2. The V segment lost 4 bases and the J segment 4 bases; nucleotides outside the gene matches: 4. The CDR3 has 16 amino acids. Looked up from germline, CDR1 is SGDLS and CDR2 is YYNGEE. CDR3 sequence reads: CASSQGLAGGADTQYF. The CDR3, as DNA: TGTGCCAGCAGCCAGGGACTAGCGGGAGGAGCAGATACGCAGTATTTT.

This clonotype was seen at least ten times. The rearrangement uses TRBV7-2 and TRBJ1-4; a weak D match, TRBD1 (6 bases). V was shortened by 5 bases and J by 10 bases, with 11 bases between the two germline ends. The CDR3 has 12 residues. Germline V gene data show CDR1 as SGHTA and CDR2 as FQGNSA. The CDR3 region has the DNA TGTGCCAGCAGCCCGTCCAGGGGAAAACTGTTTTTT. It translates to CASSPSRGKLFF.

This clonotype was picked up many times. This chain connects TRBV20-1 to TRBJ2-1, with 8 bases fitting TRBD2. J gave up 4 bases and V 3 bases, and 2 bases lay outside the gene matches. Germline values: CDR1 DFQATT, CDR2 SNEGSKA (reference sequence). CDR3 length: 13 amino acids. The DNA of the CDR3 is TGCAGTGCTAGCGGGAGGGTATACAATGAGCAGTTCTTC. As protein: CSASGRVYNEQFF.

The V gene is TRBV29-1, the J gene TRBJ2-7, with 7 bases matching TRBD1. Germline CDR1 and CDR2: SQVTM and ANQGSEA. This CDR3 contains 12 residues. With 6 bases clipped from V and 6 bases from J, the junction kept 8 bases outside the gene matches. As DNA, the CDR3 is TGCAGCGTGACGGGACAGTTCACCGAGCAGTACTTC. This sequence encodes CSVTGQFTEQYF.